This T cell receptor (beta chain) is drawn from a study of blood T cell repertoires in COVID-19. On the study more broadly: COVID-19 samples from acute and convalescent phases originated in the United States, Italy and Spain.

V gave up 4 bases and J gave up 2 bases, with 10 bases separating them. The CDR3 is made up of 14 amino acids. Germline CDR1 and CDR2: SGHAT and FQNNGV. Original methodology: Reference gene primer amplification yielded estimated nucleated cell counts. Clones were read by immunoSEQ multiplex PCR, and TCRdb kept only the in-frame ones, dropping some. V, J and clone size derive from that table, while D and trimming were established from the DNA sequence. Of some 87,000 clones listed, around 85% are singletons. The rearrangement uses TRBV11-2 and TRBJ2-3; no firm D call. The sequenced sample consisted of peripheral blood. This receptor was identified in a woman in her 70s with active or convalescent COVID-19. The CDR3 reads CASSSSLYTDTQYF. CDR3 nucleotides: TGTGCCAGCAGCTCGTCCTTGTACACAGATACGCAGTATTTT.